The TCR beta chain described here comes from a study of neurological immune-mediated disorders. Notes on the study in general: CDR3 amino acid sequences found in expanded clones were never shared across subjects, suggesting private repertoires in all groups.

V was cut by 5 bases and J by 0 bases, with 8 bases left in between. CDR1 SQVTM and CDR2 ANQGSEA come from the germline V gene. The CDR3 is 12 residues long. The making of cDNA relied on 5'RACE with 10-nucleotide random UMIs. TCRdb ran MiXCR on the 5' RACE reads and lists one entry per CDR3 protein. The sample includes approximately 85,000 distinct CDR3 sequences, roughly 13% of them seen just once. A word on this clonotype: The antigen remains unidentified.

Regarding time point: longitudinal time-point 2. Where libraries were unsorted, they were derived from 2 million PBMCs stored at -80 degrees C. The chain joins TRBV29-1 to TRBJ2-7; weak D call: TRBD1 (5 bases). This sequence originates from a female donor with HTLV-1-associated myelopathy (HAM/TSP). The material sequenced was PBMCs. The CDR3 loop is CSVYDSSYEQYF. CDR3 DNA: TGCAGCGTTTATGACAGCTCCTACGAGCAGTACTTC.